The rows below give T cell receptor beta chains drawn from one sample of a study of blood T cell repertoires in COVID-19. Generated by immunoSEQ multiplex PCR, the TCRdb table keeps only in-frame clones and is missing some. Among around 55,000 clones, about nine tenths were seen once, and the ten largest hold 6.2%. Sequenced input: peripheral blood. The receptors shown here come from a middle-aged man with acute or convalescent COVID-19. Both conserved end residues are part of each CDR3. The order of the fields is D gene, J gene, clone size, V gene, CDR3 length, CDR3 DNA, CDR3 protein. D genes are given only for firm matches. Clone size is shown for a subset of rows, as once, few, many or a class of expanded clone.

>.|TRBJ1-1|.|TRBV9|13
TGTGCCAGCAGCGTTCAGCGGGGCACTGAAGCTTTCTTT
CASSVQRGTEAFF
>.|TRBJ2-3|once|TRBV2|17
TGTGCCAGCAGTCGGACAGCCAATCGAAGCAGCACAGATACGCAGTATTTT
CASSRTANRSSTDTQYF
>TRBD1|TRBJ2-6|.|TRBV5-1|16
TGCGCCAGCAGCTTGGGACAGGGGGCAGGGGCCAACGTCCTGACTTTC
CASSLGQGAGANVLTF
>TRBD1|TRBJ1-2|.|TRBV6-5|15
TGTGCCAGCAGTTACTCCCCGGGACAGGGGAGTGGCTACACCTTC
CASSYSPGQGSGYTF
>TRBD2|TRBJ2-7|.|TRBV6-6|12
TGTGCCAGTTCCGGAACTAGCGACGAGCAGTACTTC
CASSGTSDEQYF
>.|TRBJ2-1|few|TRBV4-1|14
TGCGCCAGCAGACCGACAGGCTTTGGAAATGAGCAGTTCTTC
CASRPTGFGNEQFF
>.|TRBJ2-7|.|TRBV6-2/TRBV6-3|16
TGTGCCAGCAGTTACGGGGGACAAACCGACGCCTACGAGCAGTACTTC
CASSYGGQTDAYEQYF
>TRBD1|TRBJ1-1|.|TRBV5-1|16
TGCGCCAGCAGCGGACCGAACCCCAGGGGGAGCACTGAAGCTTTCTTT
CASSGPNPRGSTEAFF
>TRBD2|TRBJ2-3|once|TRBV27|15
TGTGCCAGCAGCTCGGGACTAGCGGGGCGGAGTAAGCAGTATTTT
CASSSGLAGRSKQYF
>TRBD2|TRBJ2-7|once|TRBV5-1|15
TGCGCCAGCAGCTTACTTACTAGCGGGAAGTCCGAGCAGTACTTC
CASSLLTSGKSEQYF
>TRBD1|TRBJ2-1|.|TRBV29-1|12
TGCAGCGTTGTGACAGGGTACAATGAGCAGTTCTTC
CSVVTGYNEQFF
>TRBD2|TRBJ2-1|.|TRBV5-4|16
TGTGCCAGCAGCTTGGCTAGCGGGAGTACATACAATGAGCAGTTCTTC
CASSLASGSTYNEQFF
>TRBD1|TRBJ1-6|.|TRBV27|14
TGTGCCAGCAACAATCAGGGGGTGGGTTCACCCCTCCACTTT
CASNNQGVGSPLHF
>TRBD1|TRBJ2-3|.|TRBV29-1|13
TGCAGCGTCGACAGGGGTTTGGCAGATACGCAGTATTTT
CSVDRGLADTQYF
>.|TRBJ2-1|few|TRBV5-1|16
TGCGCCAGCAGCTTGCAGGAAGCCAACCCCAACGATGAGCAGTTCTTC
CASSLQEANPNDEQFF
>.|TRBJ2-7|.|TRBV19|14
TGTGCCAGTAGTATAGGTAGCGGCCGCTACGAGCAGTACTTC
CASSIGSGRYEQYF
>TRBD1|TRBJ1-5|once|TRBV6-2/TRBV6-3|15
TGTGCCAGCAGCAACGGACAGGGGGTCAATCAGCCCCAGCATTTT
CASSNGQGVNQPQHF
>.|TRBJ2-5|.|TRBV24-1|13
TGTGCCACCAGTGGGCTTGACCAAGAGACCCAGTACTTC
CATSGLDQETQYF
>TRBD1|TRBJ1-4|.|TRBV6-2/TRBV6-3|13
TGTGCCAGCAGACCTTTGACAGGGGAAAAACTGTTTTTT
CASRPLTGEKLFF
>.|TRBJ1-4|.|TRBV19|14
TGTGCCAGTAGTCCGGGGGGCTCTAATGAAAAACTGTTTTTT
CASSPGGSNEKLFF
>.|TRBJ1-1|.|TRBV29-1|15
TGCAGCGTTGAAGATCGGGCAGGGTCGGGCACTGAAGCTTTCTTT
CSVEDRAGSGTEAFF
>.|TRBJ2-7|.|TRBV19|13
TGTGCCAGTAGTATTCAGGGTTCCTACGAGCAGTACTTC
CASSIQGSYEQYF
>TRBD2|TRBJ2-1|.|TRBV10-3|16
TGTGCCATCAGTGAGTCGCCTAGCGGTGCCTACAATGAGCAGTTCTTC
CAISESPSGAYNEQFF
>TRBD1|TRBJ1-2|few|TRBV10-3|13
TGTGCCATCAGGGGGACAGGGGACTATGGCTACACCTTC
CAIRGTGDYGYTF
>TRBD1|TRBJ2-3|.|TRBV6-6|15
TGTGCCAGCAGTTACCCTGGACAGGGCACAGATACGCAGTATTTT
CASSYPGQGTDTQYF
>TRBD2|TRBJ2-3|.|TRBV7-3|14
TGTGCCAGCAGCTTAGGGGACTACACAGATACGCAGTATTTT
CASSLGDYTDTQYF
>.|TRBJ1-2|few|TRBV11-2|16
TGTGCCAGCAGCTTAAACGCGCCTCTACCTAACTATGGCTACACCTTC
CASSLNAPLPNYGYTF
>.|TRBJ1-4|.|TRBV6-5|14
TGTGCCAGCAGTTACAGCGGGGGTGACGAAAAACTGTTTTTT
CASSYSGGDEKLFF
>.|TRBJ1-3|.|TRBV6-4|19
TGTGCCAGCAGTGACTCGATTAGGGGGAATCTTGGGTCTGGAAACACCATATATTTT
CASSDSIRGNLGSGNTIYF
>TRBD1|TRBJ1-1|.|TRBV7-3|13
TGTGCCAGCAGCTTATGGACAGGGACTGAAGCTTTCTTT
CASSLWTGTEAFF
>.|TRBJ2-5|.|TRBV7-2|17
TGTGCCAGCAGCTTAGGAGGTTTCGGGGGGCGGCGAGAGACCCAGTACTTC
CASSLGGFGGRRETQYF
>.|TRBJ1-1|.|TRBV14|17
TGTGCCAGCAGCCAAGATCTCTTGACGGTAGGAGGGTCTGAAGCTTTCTTT
CASSQDLLTVGGSEAFF
>.|TRBJ2-3|.|TRBV11-3|19
TGTGCCAGCAGCTTAGTTTTGGGCAGTAGCGCGACTAGCACAGATACGCAGTATTTT
CASSLVLGSSATSTDTQYF
>.|TRBJ1-4|.|TRBV4-3|16
TGCGCCAGCAGCCCCTCTGCGGGGGCGGCTAATGAAAAACTGTTTTTT
CASSPSAGAANEKLFF
>.|TRBJ1-1|.|TRBV18|16
TGTGCCAGCTCACCAAAATCCCAGGGCCAGGGCACTGAAGCTTTCTTT
CASSPKSQGQGTEAFF
>TRBD2|TRBJ2-3|.|TRBV5-8|15
TGTGCCAGCAGCTTCCCAGATTCTAGCGGGAGGGCCACGTATTTT
CASSFPDSSGRATYF
>TRBD2|TRBJ2-1|once|TRBV6-5|13
TGTGCCAGCAGGGCGGGAGGAGGGAATGAGCAGTTCTTC
CASRAGGGNEQFF
>TRBD2|TRBJ2-2|.|TRBV7-6|14
TGTGCCAGCAGCGCGACTAGCGGGGGAGGGGAGCTGTTTTTT
CASSATSGGGELFF
>.|TRBJ1-1|.|TRBV7-9|13
TGTGCCAGCGCAACCCGACAGAACACTGAAGCTTTCTTT
CASATRQNTEAFF
>.|TRBJ1-2|.|TRBV6-2/TRBV6-3|14
TGTGCCAGCATCCCGGGACTCACGACGGGGGGCTACACCTTC
CASIPGLTTGGYTF
>TRBD1|TRBJ1-4|.|TRBV3-1/TRBV3-2|15
TGTGCCAGCAGCGAGGGGACAGAGAATAATGAAAAACTGTTTTTT
CASSEGTENNEKLFF
>TRBD1|TRBJ2-7|.|TRBV19|15
TGTGCCAGTAGCCTGACGTGGACAGGGGAGCACGAGCAGTACTTC
CASSLTWTGEHEQYF
>TRBD1|TRBJ1-5|.|TRBV30|14
TGTGCCTGGAGTGGGGACAGGTTCGATCAGCCCCAGCATTTT
CAWSGDRFDQPQHF
>.|TRBJ2-7|few|TRBV6-2/TRBV6-3|12
TGTGCCAGCAGTTACTCCACTTTCGAGCAGTACTTC
CASSYSTFEQYF
>TRBD1|TRBJ1-1|.|TRBV5-4|18
TGTGCCAGCAACCCCACTCGGGACAGGGTCGGCGGGGACACTGAAGCTTTCTTT
CASNPTRDRVGGDTEAFF
>.|TRBJ2-2|.|TRBV6-5|14
TGTGCCACTCGGGGGACTCTCCGAACCGGGGAGCTGTTTTTT
CATRGTLRTGELFF